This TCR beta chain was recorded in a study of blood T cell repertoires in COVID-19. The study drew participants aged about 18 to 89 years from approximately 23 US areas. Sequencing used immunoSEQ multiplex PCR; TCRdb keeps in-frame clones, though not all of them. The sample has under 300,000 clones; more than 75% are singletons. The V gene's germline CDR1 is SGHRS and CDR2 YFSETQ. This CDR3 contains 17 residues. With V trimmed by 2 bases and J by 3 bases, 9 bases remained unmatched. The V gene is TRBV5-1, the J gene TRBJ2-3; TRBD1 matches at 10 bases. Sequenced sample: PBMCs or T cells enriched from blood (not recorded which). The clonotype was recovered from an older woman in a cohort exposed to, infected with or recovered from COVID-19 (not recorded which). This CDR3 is CASSFDPGTGVTDTQYF. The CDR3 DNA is TGCGCCAGCAGCTTCGATCCCGGGACAGGGGTAACAGATACGCAGTATTTT. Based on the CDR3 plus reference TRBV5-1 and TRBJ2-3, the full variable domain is KAGVTQTPRYLIKTRGQQVTLSCSPISGHRSVSWYQQTPGQGLQFLFEYFSETQRNKGNFPGRFSGRQFSNSRSEMNVSTLELGDSALYLCASSFDPGTGVTDTQYFGPGTRLTVL.